The sequence of this T cell receptor (beta chain) was determined in a study of T cell repertoires in cytomegalovirus infection. Study information: Alongside well-studied HLA-B-restricted CMV epitopes, recently identified HLA-C-restricted CMV epitopes were also used. TCR beta signatures that were public indicated CMV infection and matching HLA type.

This clonotype was found a few times. Antigen specificity is unknown. Germline V gene data show CDR1 as MDHEN and CDR2 as SYDVKM. V lost 5 bases and J lost 1, with 18 bases in between. This CDR3 has 16 amino acids. TCRdb called the reads again in MiXCR, with one record for every CDR3 protein. In the table there are around 770,000 distinct CDR3 sequences, 25% to 35% of which are singletons. Notes on the study in general: The ex vivo response was dominated by HLA-C-restricted CMV-specific TCR beta clonotypes. Cumulative public TCR beta family frequency identified carriers of CMV plus the relevant HLA.

The chain uses TRBV28 and TRBJ2-7; D is perhaps TRBD1 (6 bases). The material was cultured CD8+ T cells from PBMCs, obtained from culture after CMV antigen stimulation. This receptor was identified in a human donor in good health (CMV status not recorded). Some clones in this sample may be carry-over from other donors' samples. The CDR3 nucleotides are TGTGCCAGCAGTCACAGGGTCCGAATGCCGTCCTACGAGCAGTACGTC. The encoded protein is CASSHRVRMPSYEQYV.